A selection of T cell receptor beta chains follows, all from one sample in a study of OX40 agonist ivuxolimab in advanced cancers. Assay used: immunoSEQ multiplex PCR; TCRdb lists only in-frame clones, some missing. This sample yields under 50,000 clones, of which roughly nine tenths are seen a single time; just over 50% belongs to the top ten. Source: CD4+ or CD8+ T cells sorted from blood, taken in a trial of the OX40 agonist ivuxolimab. The receptors derive from an adult with an advanced solid tumor such as melanoma, head and neck, liver or kidney cancer. Both conserved end residues are part of each CDR3. The D gene is left open where the match is weak. A row's size may be missing; if present it is once, few, many or a size class.

v_gene	d_gene	j_gene	abundance	CDR3nt	CDR3aa
TRBV10-1	TRBD2	TRBJ2-1	-	TGCGCCAAGAGACTAGCGGGAGGACCCTATAATGAGCAGTTCTTC	CAKRLAGGPYNEQFF
TRBV4-1	-	TRBJ2-1	-	TGCGCCAGCAGCCAAGAATCGGGTGAGCAGTTCTTC	CASSQESGEQFF
TRBV7-9	-	TRBJ2-7	once	TGTGCCAGCAGCTTAGCGGGCTTAGCCTACGAGCAGTACTTC	CASSLAGLAYEQYF
TRBV5-1	TRBD1	TRBJ1-2	-	TGCGCCAGCAGCTCTCAGGGGGCAACTGGCTACACCTTC	CASSSQGATGYTF
TRBV6-5	-	TRBJ1-2	once	TGTGCCAGCAGCGGGGGGGGCTATGGCTACACCTTC	CASSGGGYGYTF
TRBV28	-	TRBJ1-5	few	TGTGCCAGCAGTTTTTCGGGAGCGAGCAATCAGCCCCAGCATTTT	CASSFSGASNQPQHF
TRBV15	-	TRBJ1-2	few	TGTGCCACCAGCAGAGCACCCGACAGTCGGGGCTACACCTTC	CATSRAPDSRGYTF
TRBV23-1	-	TRBJ2-7	-	TGCGCCAGCAGTCAATCCCCGATGTCAGGGAAAGGCTACGAGCAGTACTTC	CASSQSPMSGKGYEQYF
TRBV7-9	TRBD1	TRBJ2-1	-	TGTGCCAGCAGCTCCCCCAGGGGGCAGACCTACAATGAGCAGTTCTTC	CASSSPRGQTYNEQFF
TRBV10-2	TRBD1	TRBJ2-5	-	TGCGCCAGCAGCGCAATCACCTGGACAGGGCGCGAGACCCAGTACTTC	CASSAITWTGRETQYF
TRBV7-9	TRBD1	TRBJ2-7	-	TGTGCCCTCGGACAGGGGGGTTCCTACGAGCAGTACTTC	CALGQGGSYEQYF
TRBV19	-	TRBJ1-1	-	TGTGCCATTAGACGTACAGGGAGCACTGAAGCTTTCTTT	CAIRRTGSTEAFF
TRBV2	-	TRBJ1-5	-	TGTGCCAGCAGTGAAGCGCTTCGCGGGCAGCCCCAGCATTTT	CASSEALRGQPQHF
TRBV9	-	TRBJ2-7	-	TGTGCCAGCAGCGTAGGGGGGCAGAGGGGCCACGAGCAGTACTTC	CASSVGGQRGHEQYF
TRBV28	-	TRBJ1-2	-	TGTGCCAGCAGCGACAGGTCTAACTATGGCTACACCTTC	CASSDRSNYGYTF
TRBV5-1	-	TRBJ2-5	-	TGCGCCAGCAGCTTGACTCAAGAGACCCAGTACTTC	CASSLTQETQYF
TRBV12-2	-	TRBJ2-3	-	TGTGCAAGTCGCTTAGCGGGAAAGCATTGGGACAGGGGAGTCAAAGATACGCAGTATTTT	CASRLAGKHWDRGVKDTQYF
TRBV5-1	-	TRBJ2-7	few	TGCGCCAGCAGCACCCAGAACCGGGACAACCCTCCCTACGAGCAGTACTTC	CASSTQNRDNPPYEQYF
TRBV7-9	-	TRBJ2-5	-	TGTGCCAGCAGCTCTCCAGGGGGGCAAGAGACCCAGTACTTC	CASSSPGGQETQYF
TRBV29-1	-	TRBJ1-1	-	TGCAGCGTTGTCCAGGGTATGGCCACTGAAGCTTTCTTT	CSVVQGMATEAFF
TRBV29-1	-	TRBJ2-5	-	TGCAGCGCCGCCGTGGAAACCCAGTACTTC	CSAAVETQYF
TRBV6-1	-	TRBJ2-7	-	TGTGCCAGCAGTGAAGGGTCTGGAGACGAGCAGTACTTC	CASSEGSGDEQYF
TRBV5-8	TRBD1	TRBJ1-5	-	TGTGCCAGCAGGGCGGGACAGACCATTAATCAGCCCCAGCATTTT	CASRAGQTINQPQHF
TRBV19	-	TRBJ1-4	-	TGTGCCAGTAGTATAGATAGCGGGTCCGGCGAAAAACTGTTTTTT	CASSIDSGSGEKLFF
TRBV5-4	-	TRBJ2-7	-	TGTGCCAGCAGCCGGACTGGGGCAGGGGAGCAGTACTTC	CASSRTGAGEQYF
TRBV30	TRBD2	TRBJ2-2	-	TGTGCCAGAAGACTAGCGGGAGACACCGGGGAGCTGTTTTTT	CARRLAGDTGELFF
TRBV4-3	-	TRBJ2-7	-	TGCGCCAGCAGCCAACAGGGCCTGGGGGACTACGAGCAGTACTTC	CASSQQGLGDYEQYF
TRBV27	-	TRBJ1-1	-	TGTGCCAGCAGTTTCCGGGGTGAAGCTTTCTTT	CASSFRGEAFF
TRBV5-4	-	TRBJ1-2	-	TGTGCCAGCAGCCCCGGGGCAGGGTTTGGGGGCTACACCTTC	CASSPGAGFGGYTF
TRBV7-2	-	TRBJ2-7	-	TGTGCCAGCCAGGGCTCCATCCGGGACGGCTCCTACGAGCAGTACTTC	CASQGSIRDGSYEQYF
TRBV5-8	TRBD1	TRBJ1-5	few	TGTGCCAGCAGCCCGGGACAGCTCATTAGCAATCAGCCCCAGCATTTT	CASSPGQLISNQPQHF
TRBV10-3	-	TRBJ2-3	-	TGTGCCATCAGTGAGGGAGTGACAGATACGCAGTATTTT	CAISEGVTDTQYF
TRBV5-6	-	TRBJ2-2	-	TGTGCCAGCAGCTTAATTCTCCGGAGGGCCACCGGGGAGCTGTTTTTT	CASSLILRRATGELFF
TRBV29-1	-	TRBJ2-2	-	TGCAGCGGTGCATCCGACAGGAACACCGGGGAGCTGTTTTTT	CSGASDRNTGELFF
TRBV27	-	TRBJ1-1	-	TGTGCCACCGGACGGGACGGGAACACTGAAGCTTTCTTT	CATGRDGNTEAFF
TRBV14	-	TRBJ1-1	-	TGTGCCAGCAGCCACTTATTGAACACTGAAGCTTTCTTT	CASSHLLNTEAFF
TRBV6-5	TRBD1	TRBJ1-2	few	TGTGCCAGCAGTGAGGGACAGAGCTATGGCTACACCTTC	CASSEGQSYGYTF
TRBV5-1	-	TRBJ2-2	-	TGCGCCAGCTCCCCCGGGACCGTGAACACCGGGGAGCTGTTTTTT	CASSPGTVNTGELFF
TRBV7-2	-	TRBJ2-1	-	TGTGCCAGCAGCCCGACGGGGAATGAGCAGTTCTTC	CASSPTGNEQFF
TRBV20-1	-	TRBJ2-3	-	TGCAGCCCCTGGGGCACAGATACGCAGTATTTT	CSPWGTDTQYF
TRBV29-1	-	TRBJ1-2	-	TGCAGCGTTGAAGCCCCCGTATGGTTTAACTATGGCTACACCTTC	CSVEAPVWFNYGYTF
TRBV2	-	TRBJ1-5	-	TGTGCCAGCAGTGAACCCAGGTATAGCAATCAGCCCCAGCATTTT	CASSEPRYSNQPQHF
TRBV2	TRBD1	TRBJ1-1	once	TGTGCCATCCAGGGGGAGAACACTGAAGCTTTCTTT	CAIQGENTEAFF
TRBV5-4	-	TRBJ1-1	-	TGTGCCAGCAGCTTGCAGGGGTCCCAGAACACTGAAGCTTTCTTT	CASSLQGSQNTEAFF
TRBV7-9	-	TRBJ2-5	-	TGTGCCAGCATCGAAATGGGTTACCAAGAGACCCAGTACTTC	CASIEMGYQETQYF
TRBV7-9	TRBD1	TRBJ1-1	-	TGTGCCAGCAGCCCCGGACAGGGGGGGACTGAAGCTTTCTTT	CASSPGQGGTEAFF
TRBV7-9	-	TRBJ2-7	-	TGTGCCAGCAGCCCCTCGGGGTTGCCCCACGAGCAGTACTTC	CASSPSGLPHEQYF
TRBV10-3	TRBD2	TRBJ2-1	-	TGTGCCATCAGCACTAGCGGGGGGGACTACAATGAGCAGTTCTTC	CAISTSGGDYNEQFF
TRBV6-5	TRBD2	TRBJ2-5	-	TGTGCCAGCAGTTACAGAGCGGGAGGCCCAAAGACCCAGTACTTC	CASSYRAGGPKTQYF
TRBV2	-	TRBJ2-6	-	TGTGCCAGCAGTGAGCTGGGGACTGGGGCCAACGTCCTGACTTTC	CASSELGTGANVLTF
TRBV6-5	-	TRBJ1-4	few	TGTGCCAGCAGTCAATCTCAGGGGACGGGTGAAAAACTGTTTTTT	CASSQSQGTGEKLFF
TRBV6-4	-	TRBJ2-3	-	TGTGCCAGCAGTGGTACCGGGACTCGAGACACAGATACGCAGTATTTT	CASSGTGTRDTDTQYF
TRBV4-2	-	TRBJ1-4	-	TGTGCCAGCAGCTTTGGAGGCGAAGGGAATGAAAAACTGTTTTTT	CASSFGGEGNEKLFF
TRBV2	-	TRBJ2-5	-	TGTGCCAGCAGCAAGTCGATCTTGGGGCAAGAGACCCAGTACTTC	CASSKSILGQETQYF
TRBV6-1	-	TRBJ2-5	-	TGTGCCGGAAGACAGTTCCAAGAGACCCAGTACTTC	CAGRQFQETQYF
TRBV6-1	-	TRBJ2-2	-	TGTGCCAGCAGCCAGGGCCCTATGACCGGGGAGCTGTTTTTT	CASSQGPMTGELFF
TRBV6-1	-	TRBJ2-1	-	TGTGCCAGCAGTGAAGGGGGGGGGCCCAATGAGCAGTTCTTC	CASSEGGGPNEQFF
TRBV27	TRBD2	TRBJ2-3	-	TGTGCCAGCCGAAGGGCTAGCGGGAGAGGGGGCACAGATACGCAGTATTTT	CASRRASGRGGTDTQYF
TRBV29-1	-	TRBJ2-3	-	TGCAGCGTTCAAACCCTACCTCAGCTGAGCACAGATACGCAGTATTTT	CSVQTLPQLSTDTQYF